This TCR beta chain was profiled in a study of technical replicates of blood from several donors. Sequenced by immunoSEQ multiplex PCR; TCRdb stores in-frame clones only, minus some. Here the sample spans under 95,000 clones, 75% to 95% being singletons. Trimming removed 5 bases at V and 4 bases at J, with 17 bases between. The CDR3 totals 15 residues. Per germline, CDR1 SEHNR and CDR2 FQNEAQ (reference sequence). This clone was seen a handful of times. The clonotype originates from a human donor in good health. Some clones in this sample may be carry-over from other donors' samples. The source material was T cells isolated from PBMCs. The chain couples TRBV7-9 to TRBJ1-1; D is unresolved. DNA for the CDR3: TGTGCCAGCAGCCCAAAGGAGGGAGTGGGCACTGAAGCTTTCTTT. Translated, it gives CASSPKEGVGTEAFF.